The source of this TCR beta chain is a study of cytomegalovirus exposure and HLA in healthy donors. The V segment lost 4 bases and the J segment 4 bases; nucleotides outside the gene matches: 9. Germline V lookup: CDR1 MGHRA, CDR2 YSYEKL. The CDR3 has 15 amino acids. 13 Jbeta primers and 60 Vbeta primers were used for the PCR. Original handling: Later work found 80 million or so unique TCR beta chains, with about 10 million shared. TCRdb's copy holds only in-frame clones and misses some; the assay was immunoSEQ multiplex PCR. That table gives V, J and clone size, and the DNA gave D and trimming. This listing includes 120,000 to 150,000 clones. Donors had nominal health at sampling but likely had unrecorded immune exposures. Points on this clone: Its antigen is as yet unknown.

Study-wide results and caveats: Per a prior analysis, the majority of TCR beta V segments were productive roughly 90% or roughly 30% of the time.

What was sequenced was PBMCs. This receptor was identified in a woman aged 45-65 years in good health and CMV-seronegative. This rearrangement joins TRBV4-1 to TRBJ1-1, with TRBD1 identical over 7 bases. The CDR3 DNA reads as TGCGCCAGCAGCCCCGAGGGGGCGCGTATCACTGAAGCTTTCTTT. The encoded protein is CASSPEGARITEAFF.